The 5 T cell receptor beta chains below were found in one sample sequenced in a study of molecular identifiers for immune sequencing clone quantification. TCRdb used MiXCR to reprocess the PCR reads, holding one entry per CDR3 protein. There are approximately 630,000 distinct CDR3 sequences in the sample; around 25% occur only once, and 0.78% lies in the top ten. Material for sequencing was naive CD8+ T cells from blood, with Jurkat cell RNA spiked in. Described subset: FACS-sorted CD8+CD4-CCR7+CD45RA+ naive T cells. The receptors were gathered from a human donor in good health. Some libraries in this study had Jurkat cell RNA spiked in.

This clonotype was observed a few times. The chain recombines TRBV11-2 with TRBJ1-1; 8 nucleotides agree with TRBD1. CDR1 and CDR2 from the germline V gene are SGHAT and FQNNGV. The CDR3 is 12 amino acids. The trim removed 5 bases at V and 11 bases at J, leaving 7 bases unmatched. The DNA for the CDR3 is TGTGCCAGCAGCACCACAGGGGGAAAGGCTTTCTTT. It yields the protein CASSTTGGKAFF.

Notes on this clonotype: At one boundary the junction diverges from the germline segment, which might be a read error. This chain joins TRBV28 and TRBJ1-1, with D uncertain. CDR1 is MDHEN, CDR2 SYDVKM, per germline. The CDR3 covers 13 residues. The CDR3 is CASRINPNTDAFF. Here the CDR3 DNA reads TGTGCCAGCAGAATTAATCCGAACACTGACGCTTTCTTT.

This clonotype was seen repeatedly, ten times or more. CDR3 sequence reads: CASSLATGTIPRGEAFF. In DNA form, the CDR3 reads TGTGCCAGCAGCTTAGCAACCGGGACCATCCCCCGAGGTGAAGCTTTCTTT. J is TRBJ1-1 and V is TRBV7-6; D possibly corresponds to TRBD1 (5 bases). From germline, CDR1 is SGHVS and CDR2 FNYEAQ. V lost 0 bases and J 7 bases, leaving 21 bases between the germline ends. The CDR3 totals 17 residues.

For this clonotype: A much larger clone sits a single nucleotide away, making a read error possible. J is TRBJ2-1 and V is TRBV19; maybe TRBD2 (5 bases). Germline V lookup: CDR1 LNHDA, CDR2 SQIVND (reference sequence). The CDR3 is 15 amino acids. CDR3 nucleotides: TGTGCCAGTAGTATCGGAACCAGTGACTACAATGAGCAGTTATTC. Protein: CASSIGTSDYNEQLF.

A note on this clonotype: A much larger clone lies one base from this, so it may be a read error. The chain has TRBV7-9 and TRBJ2-3, with TRBD1 matching 8 bases. Per the germline V gene, CDR1 is SEHNR and CDR2 is FQNEAQ (reference sequence). This CDR3 comprises 18 residues. CDR3 sequence: CASSAVPGQVPRTDAQYF. CDR3 DNA sequence: TGTGCCAGCAGCGCCGTCCCGGGACAGGTCCCGCGCACAGATGCGCAGTATTTT.